A few counts support the clone carrying this TCR beta chain. Its antigen is currently unknown. The data are from a study of beta chain features in type 1 diabetes. Across the whole study: Cell yields, gender and age were similar in healthy donors and patients.

The CDR3 sequence is 14 residues long. Trimming took off 2 bases at V and 1 base at J, with 11 bases between the two ends. CDR1 GTSNPN and CDR2 SVGIG come from the germline V gene (reference sequence). TCRB transcripts that were expressed got sequenced, as all of the isolated RNA had been reverse transcribed. Sequenced by immunoSEQ multiplex PCR; TCRdb stores in-frame clones only, minus some. The sample has a few hundred thousand clones; about 15% are singletons. Overall study results and limits: Moderate yet significant TCRB CDR3 shortening was seen in Type 1 diabetes patients in all four CD4+ subsets.

The clonotype originates from a man between 18 and 35 years old with type 1 diabetes. The rearrangement uses TRBV30 and TRBJ1-1; no clear D gene. Sequencing was carried out using naive CD4+ T cells from blood. CDR3 sequence (DNA): TGTGCCTGGAGTCTAAGACTATCGAACACTGAAGCTTTCTTT. Translating it yields CAWSLRLSNTEAFF.